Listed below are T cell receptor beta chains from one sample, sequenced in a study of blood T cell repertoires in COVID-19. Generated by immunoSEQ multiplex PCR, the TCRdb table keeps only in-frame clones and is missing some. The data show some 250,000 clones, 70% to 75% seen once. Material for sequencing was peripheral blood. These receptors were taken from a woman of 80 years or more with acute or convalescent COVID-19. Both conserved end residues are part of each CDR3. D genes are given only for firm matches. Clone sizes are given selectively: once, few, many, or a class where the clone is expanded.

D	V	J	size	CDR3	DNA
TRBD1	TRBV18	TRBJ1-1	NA	CASSPRDRRVGTEAFF	TGTGCCAGCTCACCACGGGACAGACGGGTGGGAACTGAAGCTTTCTTT
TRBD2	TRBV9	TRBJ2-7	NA	CASSVGLAGPEQYF	TGTGCCAGCAGCGTTGGACTAGCGGGACCTGAGCAGTACTTC
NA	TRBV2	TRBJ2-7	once	CASSESGYEQYF	TGTGCCAGCAGTGAAAGCGGCTACGAGCAGTACTTC
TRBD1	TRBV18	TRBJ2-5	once	CASSPGTGGQETQYF	TGTGCCAGCTCACCAGGGACAGGGGGCCAAGAGACCCAGTACTTC
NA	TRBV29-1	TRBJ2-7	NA	CSVVRSTGSYEQYF	TGCAGCGTTGTACGAAGCACAGGCTCCTACGAGCAGTACTTC
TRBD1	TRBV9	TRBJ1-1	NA	CASSVAIHSRTGGDEAFF	TGTGCCAGCAGCGTAGCTATTCATTCTCGGACAGGGGGGGACGAAGCTTTCTTT
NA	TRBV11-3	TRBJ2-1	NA	CASSSSGNEQFF	TGTGCCAGCAGCTCCTCAGGGAATGAGCAGTTCTTC
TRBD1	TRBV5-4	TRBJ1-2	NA	CASSLKGTGGSYGYTF	TGTGCCAGCAGCTTGAAAGGGACAGGGGGCAGTTATGGCTACACCTTC
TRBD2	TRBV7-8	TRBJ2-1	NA	CASSRDYNNEQFF	TGTGCCAGCAGCCGGGACTACAACAATGAGCAGTTCTTC
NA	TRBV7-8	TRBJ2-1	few	CASSPIATIGVGEQFF	TGTGCCAGCAGCCCTATCGCGACAATTGGTGTCGGTGAGCAGTTCTTC
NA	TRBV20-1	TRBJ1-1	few	CSAQGYTEAFF	TGCAGTGCCCAGGGGTACACTGAAGCTTTCTTT
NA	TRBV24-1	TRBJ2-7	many	CATSDPGRAVFLSTYEQYF	TGTGCCACCAGTGACCCTGGGCGAGCCGTCTTCCTTAGTACCTACGAGCAGTACTTC